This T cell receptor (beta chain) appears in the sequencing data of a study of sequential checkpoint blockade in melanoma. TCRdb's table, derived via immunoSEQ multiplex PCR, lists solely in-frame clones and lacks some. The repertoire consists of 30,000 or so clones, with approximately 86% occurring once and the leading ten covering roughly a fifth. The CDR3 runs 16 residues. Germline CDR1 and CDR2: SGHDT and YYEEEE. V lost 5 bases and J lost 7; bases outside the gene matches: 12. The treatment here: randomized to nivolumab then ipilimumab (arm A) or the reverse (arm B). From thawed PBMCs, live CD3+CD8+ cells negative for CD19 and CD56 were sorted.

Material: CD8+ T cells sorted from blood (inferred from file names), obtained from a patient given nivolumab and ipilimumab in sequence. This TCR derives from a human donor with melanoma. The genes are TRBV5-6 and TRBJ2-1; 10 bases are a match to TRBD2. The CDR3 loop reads CASSRTSGSRGNEQFF. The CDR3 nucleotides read TGTGCCAGCAGTCGGACTAGCGGATCGCGAGGGAATGAGCAGTTCTTC.